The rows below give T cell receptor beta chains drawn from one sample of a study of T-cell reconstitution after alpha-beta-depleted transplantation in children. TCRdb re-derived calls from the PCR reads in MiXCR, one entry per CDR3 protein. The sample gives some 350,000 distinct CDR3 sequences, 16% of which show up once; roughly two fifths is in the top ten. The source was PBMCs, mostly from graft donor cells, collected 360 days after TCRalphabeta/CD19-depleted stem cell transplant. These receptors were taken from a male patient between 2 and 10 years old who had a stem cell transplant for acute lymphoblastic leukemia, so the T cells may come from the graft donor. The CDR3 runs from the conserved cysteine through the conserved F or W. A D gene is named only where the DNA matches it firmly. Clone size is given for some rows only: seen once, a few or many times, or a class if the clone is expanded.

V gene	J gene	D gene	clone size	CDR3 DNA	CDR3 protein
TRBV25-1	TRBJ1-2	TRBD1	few	TGTGCCAGCAGCCTCGGACAGGGGGCAGGAGGCTACACCTTC	CASSLGQGAGGYTF
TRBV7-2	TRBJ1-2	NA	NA	TGTGCCAGCAGCTTAACAGGGCGACACTATGGCTACACCTTC	CASSLTGRHYGYTF
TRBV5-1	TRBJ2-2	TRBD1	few	TGCGCCAGCAGCTTGTGGGACAGGGTTTCCGGGGAGCTGTTTTTT	CASSLWDRVSGELFF
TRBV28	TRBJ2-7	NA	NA	TGTGCCAGCAGTTTGTTCGCCTCCCCCTACGAGCAGTACTTC	CASSLFASPYEQYF
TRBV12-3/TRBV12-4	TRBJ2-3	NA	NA	TGTGCCAGCAGTTTTATAGGGGCAGATACGCAGTATTTT	CASSFIGADTQYF
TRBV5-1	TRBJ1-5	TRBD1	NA	TGCGCCAGCAGCCCGGACAGGGGGTCGCCCCAGCATTTT	CASSPDRGSPQHF
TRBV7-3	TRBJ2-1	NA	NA	TGTGCCAGCAGCTTAACGGGCCCTGAGCAGTTCTTC	CASSLTGPEQFF
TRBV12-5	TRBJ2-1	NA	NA	TGTGCCAAGTGGGTGCTAGTTTATAATGAGCAGTTCTTC	CAKWVLVYNEQFF
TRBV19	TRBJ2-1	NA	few	TGTGCCAGTAGTACGGCCCTAGGACTATACAATGAGCAGTTCTTC	CASSTALGLYNEQFF
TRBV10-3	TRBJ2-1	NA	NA	TGTGCCAGTGGGCGAGGAGACCCCCTCTCCTACAATGAGCAGTTCTTC	CASGRGDPLSYNEQFF
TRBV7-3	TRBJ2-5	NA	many	TGTGCCAGCAGCCCAGCTCATGGGGGGGAGACCCAGTACTTC	CASSPAHGGETQYF
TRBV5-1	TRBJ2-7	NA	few	TGCGCCAGCAGCTTGATGGGGGGCTACGAGCAGTACTTC	CASSLMGGYEQYF